The sequence of this T cell receptor (beta chain) was determined in a study of sequential checkpoint blockade in melanoma. Study summary: Maintenance nivolumab came after either treatment sequence.

The CDR3 consists of 12 residues. Looked up from germline, CDR1 is MGHRA and CDR2 is YSYEKL. The germline V and J ends were trimmed by 3 bases and 8 bases, with 10 bases remaining between them. Sequencing was performed with immunoSEQ multiplex PCR; in TCRdb, only in-frame clones are kept and a portion is missing. The repertoire holds around 12,000 clones, around 73% seen once, with approximately 10% in the top ten. Treatment defined: randomized to nivolumab then ipilimumab (arm A) or the reverse (arm B). The origin of this receptor is a human donor with melanoma. The chain has TRBV4-1 and TRBJ1-2; D is unclear. The sample consisted of CD8+ T cells sorted from blood (inferred from file names), taken from a patient given nivolumab and ipilimumab in sequence. The CDR3 sequence is CASSHTAWGYTF. Here the CDR3 DNA reads TGCGCCAGCAGCCACACAGCCTGGGGCTACACCTTC.